The 31 T cell receptor beta chains listed next were all sequenced from one sample in a study of blood T cells in healthy people across ages (dated by TCRdb to 2013 to 2016). Receptor libraries were prepared by 5' RACE. TCRdb lists the instrument as Illumina HiSeq 2500. A second roughly 6 to 12 cycle PCR used a sample-barcoded 5' primer and a J-beta primer mix. TCRdb passed the public sequencing reads through fastp at Q25 and MiXCR, retaining productive beta sequences. Merged by CDR3 protein, the rows form single entries marked with the most common genes and DNA. This sample has some 780,000 distinct CDR3 sequences in its table, and 56% of those were observed once. Together, the top ten hold under 30% of the sample. Input material: blood. The source is a man aged 40-55 years in good health.

This clonotype has a handful of counts. The rearrangement uses TRBV12-3 or TRBV12-4 and TRBJ1-5; D unresolved. Trimming cost V 2 bases and J 5 bases, with 16 bases left between them. CDR3 length equals 16 residues. In nucleotides, the CDR3 is TGTGCCAGCAGTTTAACCGGGAGGACTTGGGATCAGCCCCAGCATTTT. Protein product: CASSLTGRTWDQPQHF.

This clonotype was seen more than once but under ten times. The V gene is TRBV28, the J gene TRBJ1-1; 7 positions match TRBD1. The CDR3 is 15 residues long. Germline-derived CDR1 and CDR2 are MDHEN and SYDVKM. V was clipped by 6 bases and J by 6 bases; unmatched bases: 13. The CDR3 reads CASSNRGRGGSEAFF. The CDR3 nucleotides are TGTGCCAGCAGCAATAGGGGCAGGGGGGGATCTGAAGCTTTCTTT.

The chain carries TRBV28 and TRBJ2-5; D call uncertain. CDR3 length equals 14 residues. The V end was cut by 3 bases, the J end by 6 bases, with 14 bases between. Germline V CDR1 and CDR2: MDHEN, SYDVKM. CDR3 amino acids: CASSLRRHKQTQYF. Written as DNA, the CDR3 is TGTGCCAGCAGTTTGAGGCGTCATAAACAGACCCAGTACTTC.

The chain links TRBV4-1 to TRBJ1-6; possible D gene TRBD1, 5 bases. This CDR3 comprises 14 residues. Germline V CDR1 and CDR2: MGHRA, YSYEKL. With 2 bases removed from V and 9 bases from J, the gap between germline ends came to 11 bases. The chain's CDR3 is CASSQTTGGSPLHF. The CDR3 DNA sequence: TGCGCCAGCAGCCAAACCACGGGGGGTTCACCCCTCCACTTT.

This chain connects TRBV24-1 to TRBJ2-3, with no clear D. Germline V gives CDR1 KGHDR, CDR2 SFDVKD. The CDR3 has 12 residues. Trimming cost V 4 bases and J 4 bases, with 5 bases left between them. The CDR3 DNA follows: TGTGCCACCAGTGACGGCCCAGATACGCAGTATTTT. This gives the protein CATSDGPDTQYF.

This chain connects TRBV20-1 to TRBJ2-5; D is tentatively TRBD1 or TRBD2 (5 bases each). The DNA end lines up better with TRBJ2-1; the J call may be wrong. The CDR3 has 14 amino acids. Germline V gene sequence: CDR1 DFQATT, CDR2 SNEGSKA (reference sequence). CDR3 bases: TGCAGTGCTAGAGTCCCAGGGAAGGAGGAGACCCAGTTCTTC. This translates into CSARVPGKEETQFF.

The rearrangement joins TRBV28 to TRBJ1-5; D is uncertain. Deletions cut 4 bases from V and 0 bases from J, with 13 bases between. The CDR3 loop spans 16 amino acids. Germline V gives CDR1 MDHEN, CDR2 SYDVKM. CDR3 nucleotide sequence: TGTGCCAGCAGTTCTTTAGGGTCTTATAGCAATCAGCCCCAGCATTTT. As protein: CASSSLGSYSNQPQHF.

The chain combines TRBV5-6 with TRBJ1-2, with D perhaps matching TRBD1 (6 bases). Looked up from germline, CDR1 is SGHDT and CDR2 is YYEEEE. The V end was cut by 4 bases, the J end by 4 bases, with 14 bases between. The CDR3 has 14 amino acids. This CDR3 is CASSVGGALYGYTF. The CDR3 DNA reads TGTGCCAGCAGCGTGGGGGGGGCCCTCTATGGCTACACCTTC.

The chain joins TRBV12-3 or TRBV12-4 to TRBJ2-3; a possible D gene is TRBD2 (5 bases). This CDR3 is 14 amino acids long. V shed 2 bases and J shed 6 bases, with 12 bases lying between them. CDR3 DNA: TGTGCCAGCAGTTTAAAGGGAGTTCTGGATACGCAGTATTTT. Protein: CASSLKGVLDTQYF.

V and J are TRBV7-2 and TRBJ2-3; possible D gene TRBD1, 6 bases. The CDR3 has 15 residues. V was shortened by 2 bases and J by 2 bases, with 11 bases between the two germline ends. From germline, CDR1 is SGHTA and CDR2 FQGNSA. CDR3 amino acids: CASSLWDTSTDTQYF. In nucleotides, the CDR3 is TGTGCCAGCAGCTTATGGGACACGTCCACAGATACGCAGTATTTT.

The genes are TRBV7-2 and TRBJ1-6, with D hard to call. The ends were cut back, 2 bases at V and 7 bases at J, with 12 bases in the middle. Per the germline V gene, CDR1 is SGHTA and CDR2 is FQGNSA. This CDR3 spans 15 amino acids. CDR3: CASSLFDWGNSPLHF. The CDR3 bases are TGTGCCAGCAGCTTATTCGATTGGGGAAATTCACCCCTCCACTTT.

This chain connects TRBV7-8 to TRBJ2-7; the D gene is possibly TRBD2 (5 bases). Trimming removed 5 bases from V and 3 bases from J, with 17 bases in between. CDR1 is SGHVS and CDR2 is FQNEAQ in the germline V gene. This CDR3 region has 15 residues. The chain's CDR3 is CASSRRTGKVYEQYF. The CDR3 bases are TGTGCCAGCAGCCGCCGGACGGGAAAAGTCTACGAGCAGTACTTC.

This clonotype turned up a few times. The J gene is TRBJ2-3, the V gene TRBV6-5; weak D call: TRBD2 (5 bases). Germline lookup yields CDR1 MNHEY and CDR2 SVGAGI. The germline V and J ends were trimmed by 4 bases and 8 bases, with 7 bases remaining between them. The CDR3 extends over 11 amino acids. CDR3: CASSSSGTQYF. The CDR3 nucleotides read TGTGCCAGCAGTTCAAGCGGTACGCAGTATTTT.

The chain links TRBV4-3 to TRBJ2-7, with 9 bases fitting TRBD1. After removal of 0 bases from V and 5 bases from J, the junction contained 8 bases not matched to a gene. The CDR3 has 16 residues. Germline lookup yields CDR1 LGHNA and CDR2 YSLEER. The CDR3, as DNA: TGCGCCAGCAGCCAAGACTACAGGACAGGGGAGGACGAGCAGTACTTC. Amino acid sequence: CASSQDYRTGEDEQYF.

The rearrangement joins TRBV5-4 to TRBJ2-1, with no clear D. V was clipped by 3 bases and J by 9 bases, with 13 bases between them. Germline CDR1 is SGHNT and CDR2 is YYREEE (reference sequence). The CDR3 contains 13 residues. The CDR3 region has the DNA TGTGCCAGCAGCTCCGGACCCAACAGTGAGCAGTTCTTC. This gives the protein CASSSGPNSEQFF.

The chain employs TRBV6-2 or TRBV6-3 and TRBJ2-5, with D perhaps TRBD1 (5 bases). Germline CDR1 and CDR2: MNHEY and SVGEGT. V lost 7 bases, J lost 5 bases, and 17 bases lay in between. The CDR3 loop spans 14 amino acids. This CDR3 reads CASKDGGAGETQYF. CDR3 in DNA: TGTGCCAGCAAAGATGGTGGGGCCGGGGAGACCCAGTACTTC.

J is TRBJ1-1 and V is TRBV27; the match to TRBD1 covers 10 bases. Looked up from germline, CDR1 is MNHEY and CDR2 is SMNVEV (reference sequence). Trimming took 5 bases from V and 1 from J; bases not matched to a gene: 16. The CDR3 sequence is 19 residues long. The CDR3, as DNA: TGTGCCAGCAGTAACGTCGAGACAGGGGGCGGATTAAAGAACACTGAAGCTTTCTTT. Translating it yields CASSNVETGGGLKNTEAFF.

The chain employs TRBV4-2 and TRBJ2-4; D uncertain. The J call is uncertain, as TRBJ2-7 better fits the DNA end. The CDR3 spans 14 residues. In germline, CDR1 is LGHNA, CDR2 YNFKEQ. In nucleotides, the CDR3 is TGTGCCAGCAGCCAAGACCCGTCCGCCTCCGAGCAGTACTTC. This translates into CASSQDPSASEQYF.

The V and J genes are TRBV27 and TRBJ2-3; 14 bases fit TRBD2. The germline V gene has CDR1 MNHEY and CDR2 SMNVEV (reference sequence). The CDR3 has 18 amino acids. The V and J ends lost 7 bases and 3 bases, in that order; junction bases with no gene match: 12. DNA of the CDR3: TGTGCCAGCAACCGACCGGGACTAGCGGGAGTCGGAACAGATACGCAGTATTTT. Its translation is CASNRPGLAGVGTDTQYF.

The chain is built from TRBV7-8 and TRBJ2-4; 10 nucleotides align to TRBD1. With the DNA end fitting TRBJ2-7 better, the J assignment may be wrong. The CDR3 totals 15 residues. CDR1 and CDR2 from the germline V gene are SGHVS and FQNEAQ. CDR3 in DNA: TGTGCCAGCAGCCACCGACAGGGGGCGAGGGACGAGCAGTACTTC. Translation gives CASSHRQGARDEQYF.

V and J are TRBV30 and TRBJ2-3; TRBD1 is a possible D gene (5 bases). This CDR3 is built from 14 residues. The ends were cut back, 3 bases at V and 1 base at J, with 11 bases in the middle. Germline loops: CDR1 GTSNPN, CDR2 SVGIG (reference sequence). The DNA of the CDR3 is TGTGCCTGGAGCCAGGGTGGTGGCACAGATACGCAGTATTTT. The encoded protein is CAWSQGGGTDTQYF. The full variable domain, rest sourced from reference TRBV30 and TRBJ2-3, is SQTIHQWPATLVQPVGSPLSLECTVEGTSNPNLYWYRQAAGRGLQLLFYSVGIGQISSEVPQNLSASRPQDRQFILSSKKLLLSDSGFYLCAWSQGGGTDTQYFGPGTRLTVL.

This clonotype has a handful of counts. The rearrangement joins TRBV21-1 to TRBJ2-7; the table's D call, TRBD2, has no DNA check behind it. TRBV21-1 corresponds to a pseudogene. The CDR3 runs 16 residues. Here the CDR3 DNA reads TGTGCCAGCAGCGGTCATAGGTTTGGCGGGAACTACGAGCAGTACTTC. This encodes CASSGHRFGGNYEQYF.

Only a few counts were recorded for this clonotype. This chain joins TRBV20-1 and TRBJ2-3; 12 positions match TRBD2. Germline loops: CDR1 DFQATT, CDR2 SNEGSKA (reference sequence). Trimming took 3 bases from V and 4 from J; bases not matched to a gene: 2. This CDR3 has 14 residues. CDR3 protein: CSASLAGGADTQYF. The CDR3 DNA follows: TGCAGTGCTAGCCTAGCGGGGGGGGCAGATACGCAGTATTTT.

The V gene is TRBV5-6, the J gene TRBJ2-1, with TRBD2 as a possible D gene (5 bases). CDR1 is SGHDT, CDR2 YYEEEE, per germline. The ends were cut back, 3 bases at V and 4 bases at J, with 11 bases in the middle. CDR3 length: 14 residues. This chain's CDR3 is CASSSSWEYNEQFF. In DNA, the CDR3 is TGTGCCAGCAGCTCCAGCTGGGAGTACAATGAGCAGTTCTTC.

Only a few counts were recorded for this clonotype. V is TRBV20-1 and J is TRBJ2-3, with 16 bases lining up with TRBD2. CDR1 is DFQATT and CDR2 is SNEGSKA in the germline V gene (reference sequence). V lost 1 base and J lost 4; bases outside the gene matches: 11. The CDR3 contains 19 residues. CDR3 nucleotides: TGCAGTGCTAGAGGGGGACTAGCGGGGGGGCCATTGAGTTCAGATACGCAGTATTTT. As protein: CSARGGLAGGPLSSDTQYF.

This clonotype has just a few counts. V is TRBV12-3 or TRBV12-4 and J is TRBJ2-7, with TRBD2 matching over 11 bases. The CDR3 spans 14 residues. Trimming at V came to 6 bases and at J to 5 bases, leaving 6 bases not matched to a gene. CDR3 sequence reads: CASRLAGVINEQYF. The CDR3, as DNA: TGTGCCAGCAGACTAGCGGGAGTAATAAACGAGCAGTACTTC.

As to this clonotype: Germline and junction disagree at one end, which may indicate a read error. The J gene is TRBJ2-3, the V gene TRBV12-3 or TRBV12-4, with D unclear. The CDR3 is 14 amino acids. This CDR3 is CASSLSQYTDKQYF. For the CDR3, the DNA is TGTGCCAGCAGTTTATCACAGTACACAGATAAGCAGTATTTT.

This chain uses TRBV7-9 with TRBJ2-7, with D possibly matching TRBD2 (6 bases). The CDR3 is made up of 13 amino acids. CDR1 is SEHNR, CDR2 FQNEAQ, per germline (reference sequence). V was shortened by 5 bases and J by 9 bases, with 17 bases between the two germline ends. For the CDR3, the DNA is TGTGCCAGCAGCCCCGGGGAGGTCCACAGGCAGTACTTC. Translation: CASSPGEVHRQYF.

The chain has TRBV27 and TRBJ2-7, with TRBD1 identical over 11 bases. Germline assignment: CDR1 MNHEY and CDR2 SMNVEV (reference sequence). The trim removed 4 bases at V and 4 bases at J, leaving 6 bases unmatched. The CDR3 totals 15 residues. CDR3 in DNA: TGTGCCAGCAGTTCGGACAGGGGGCTTGGATACGAGCAGTACTTC. Translated: CASSSDRGLGYEQYF.

The chain's CDR3 is CASKQILAGGTDTQYF. The DNA for the CDR3 is TGTGCCAGCAAACAAATATTAGCGGGGGGAACAGATACGCAGTATTTT. The chain combines TRBV28 with TRBJ2-3; 10 nucleotides line up with TRBD2. The CDR3 sequence is 16 residues long. V lost 7 bases and J lost 3; bases outside the gene matches: 10. Germline V gene lookup returns CDR1 MDHEN and CDR2 SYDVKM.

The rearrangement links TRBV7-2 to TRBJ2-2; D may be TRBD1 or TRBD2 (5 bases each). Germline V gene sequence: CDR1 SGHTA, CDR2 FQGNSA. Trimming removed 2 bases at V and 1 base at J, with 14 bases between. The CDR3 runs to 17 residues. The CDR3 nucleotides are TGTGCCAGCAGCTTAACTAGGACGGGGCTGAACACCGGGGAGCTGTTTTTT. Amino acid sequence: CASSLTRTGLNTGELFF.